Listed here are 26 T cell receptor beta chains from one sample, sequenced in a study of blood T cells in healthy people across ages. For the second PCR, which ran for about 6 to 11 cycles, a sample-barcoded 5' primer and a J-beta primer mix were used. One entry per CDR3 protein, called by TCRdb with MiXCR from the 5' RACE reads. Among about 1,000,000 distinct CDR3 sequences, under 45% were seen once, and the ten largest hold over 15%. Sequenced sample: blood. These receptors were collected from a woman aged 55-75 years in good health.

J is TRBJ2-7 and V is TRBV21-1; TRBD2, the D gene given by the table, was not confirmed from the DNA. TRBV21-1 has pseudogene status. The CDR3 is 20 residues long. The CDR3, as DNA: TGTGCCGGCAGCAAAGGCGCCGGACTAGCGGGTGATGGATTCTCCTACGAGCAGTACTTC. It encodes CAGSKGAGLAGDGFSYEQYF.

This CDR3 reads CASSQGLAGGGEQYF. CDR3 in DNA: TGTGCCAGCAGCCAGGGTCTAGCGGGAGGGGGCGAGCAGTACTTC. The chain combines TRBV2 with TRBJ2-7, with 12 nucleotides matching TRBD2. Per the germline V gene, CDR1 is SNHLY and CDR2 is FYNNEI. Trimming removed 6 bases from V and 6 bases from J; junction bases left unmatched: 9. The CDR3 consists of 15 residues.

This rearrangement joins TRBV27 to TRBJ1-1; 7 bases match TRBD1. With 5 bases clipped from V and 0 bases from J, the junction kept 6 bases outside the gene matches. This CDR3 is built from 15 residues. Germline CDR1 and CDR2: MNHEY and SMNVEV (reference sequence). The CDR3 spells CASSNQGTVNTEAFF. CDR3 nucleotides: TGTGCCAGCAGTAACCAAGGGACAGTGAACACTGAAGCTTTCTTT.

The chain links TRBV10-3 to TRBJ2-4; possible D gene TRBD2, 6 bases. Germline CDR1 ENHRY, CDR2 SYGVKD. Trimming removed 0 bases from V and 3 bases from J, with 18 bases in between. CDR3 length equals 18 residues. CDR3 DNA sequence: TGTGCCATCAGTGAGTCGATTCGGAGGGTTGTAGGCAAAAACATTCAGTACTTC. This encodes CAISESIRRVVGKNIQYF.

In this sample, this clonotype turned up a few times. As DNA, the CDR3 is TGCAGCGTTGAAGTGCAGGGGTCCTACGAGCAGTACTTC. Its protein product is CSVEVQGSYEQYF. V and J are TRBV29-1 and TRBJ2-7; the D gene is possibly TRBD1 (6 bases). The CDR3 loop spans 13 amino acids. The germline V gene has CDR1 SQVTM and CDR2 ANQGSEA. Trimming shortened V by 1 base and J by 1 base, and 8 bases separated the two germline ends.

V usage is TRBV10-3 and J usage is TRBJ2-7, with D tentatively TRBD1 (6 bases). Trimming cost V 3 bases and J 8 bases, with 20 bases left between them. CDR3 size: 15 residues. Germline CDR1 reads ENHRY; CDR2 reads SYGVKD. CDR3: CAISESDRSPIKQYF. The DNA for the CDR3 is TGTGCCATCAGTGAATCGGACAGATCCCCGATTAAGCAGTACTTC.

The chain links TRBV29-1 to TRBJ2-5; a weak D match, TRBD2 (5 bases). Per germline, CDR1 SQVTM and CDR2 ANQGSEA. Trimming pared 2 bases from V and 0 bases from J, leaving 16 bases between. The CDR3 is 16 amino acids. The CDR3 protein is CSVELGRRRYQETQYF. CDR3 sequence (DNA): TGCAGCGTTGAACTGGGCCGACGGAGGTACCAAGAGACCCAGTACTTC.

V is TRBV5-1 and J is TRBJ2-1; no reliable D call. Germline-derived CDR1 and CDR2 are SGHRS and YFSETQ. Between the trimmed V and J ends, which lost 4 bases and 0 bases, there was a span of 8 bases. This CDR3 has 14 amino acids. CDR3 loop: CASSAAGSYNEQFF. CDR3 coding DNA: TGCGCCAGCAGCGCAGCCGGCTCCTACAATGAGCAGTTCTTC. Variable domain in full (rest from reference TRBV5-1 and TRBJ2-1): KAGVTQTPRYLIKTRGQQVTLSCSPISGHRSVSWYQQTPGQGLQFLFEYFSETQRNKGNFPGRFSGRQFSNSRSEMNVSTLELGDSALYLCASSAAGSYNEQFFGPGTRLTVL.

The rearrangement uses TRBV7-6 and TRBJ1-6; a possible D gene is TRBD1 (5 bases). V was trimmed by 8 bases and J by 7 bases, leaving 12 bases between them. The length of the CDR3 is 13 residues. Germline assignment: CDR1 SGHVS and CDR2 FNYEAQ. The DNA for the CDR3 is TGTGCCAGCCAGGGTCTCGTCAATTCACCCCTCCACTTT. This gives the protein CASQGLVNSPLHF.

The rearrangement links TRBV9 to TRBJ2-5; D may match TRBD1 or TRBD2 (7 bases each). The CDR3 totals 15 residues. Germline-derived CDR1 and CDR2 are SGDLS and YYNGEE. The V end lost 4 bases, the J end lost 11 bases, and 24 bases lay between the germline ends. For the CDR3, the DNA is TGTGCCAGCAGCTCAGGGGGGGGTACCTACAATGAGCAGTACTTC. Residues: CASSSGGGTYNEQYF. Drawing the rest from reference TRBV9 and TRBJ2-5, the complete variable domain is DSGVTQTPKHLITATGQRVTLRCSPRSGDLSVYWYQQSLDQGLQFLIQYYNGEERAKGNILERFSAQQFPDLHSELNLSSLELGDSALYFCASSSGGGTYNEQYFGPGTRLLVL.

The V and J genes are TRBV4-2 and TRBJ1-2; D remains ambiguous. The CDR3 is 14 residues long. V shed 2 bases and J shed 4 bases, with 11 bases lying between them. Per germline, CDR1 LGHNA and CDR2 YNFKEQ. CDR3 sequence (DNA): TGTGCCAGCAGCCAAAGGGCCCCCACCTATGGCTACACCTTC. Amino acid sequence: CASSQRAPTYGYTF.

The chain joins TRBV7-8 to TRBJ2-1; possibly TRBD1 for D (5 bases). V gave up 10 bases and J gave up 8 bases, with 21 bases separating them. The CDR3 is made up of 14 amino acids. Germline V lookup: CDR1 SGHVS, CDR2 FQNEAQ. CDR3 in amino acids: CATYQRRIGDEQFF. DNA for the CDR3: TGTGCCACCTACCAACGCAGGATAGGGGATGAGCAGTTCTTC.

The count of this clonotype is one. The chain is built from TRBV20-1 and TRBJ1-6; TRBD1 matches at 8 bases. Germline V gives CDR1 DFQATT, CDR2 SNEGSKA (reference sequence). This CDR3 contains 16 residues. V was pared by 3 bases and J by 9 bases, with 13 bases of the junction left unmatched. The CDR3 DNA reads TGCAGTGCTAGGGGGACAGGAGGGGAGTGGGGTTCACCCCTCCACTTT. Protein: CSARGTGGEWGSPLHF.

This chain links TRBV12-3 or TRBV12-4 with TRBJ2-1, with D possibly being TRBD2 (6 bases). The V end was cut by 7 bases, the J end by 9 bases, with 7 bases between. The CDR3 is 10 amino acids. The CDR3 spells CASMGGEQFF. The CDR3 DNA is TGTGCCAGCATGGGAGGTGAGCAGTTCTTC.

This clonotype was seen repeatedly, ten times or more. The J gene is TRBJ2-3, the V gene TRBV6-5, with 7 bases fitting TRBD1. Germline CDR1 MNHEY, CDR2 SVGAGI. This CDR3 is 11 amino acids long. Unmatched junction bases numbered 3, after V lost 9 bases and J lost 6 bases. The CDR3 sequence is CASGTVDTQYF. The CDR3 nucleotides are TGTGCCAGTGGGACAGTGGATACGCAGTATTTT.

This clonotype was seen more than once but under ten times. The chain uses TRBV6-5 and TRBJ1-6; D gene uncertain. The germline CDR1 and CDR2 sequences are MNHEY and SVGAGI. The V gene lost 6 bases and the J gene lost 6 bases, with 6 bases spanning the gap. This CDR3 has 12 amino acids. CDR3 in amino acids: CASRDVNSPLHF. DNA for the CDR3: TGTGCCAGCAGGGACGTTAATTCACCCCTCCACTTT.

There are a few counts of this clonotype. The V gene is TRBV5-6, the J gene TRBJ2-5; 8 bases map to TRBD1. The length of the CDR3 is 16 residues. Germline V gene lookup returns CDR1 SGHDT and CDR2 YYEEEE. V trimming: 3 bases; J trimming: 3 bases; junction bases outside the gene matches: 10. The CDR3 nucleotides read TGTGCCAGCAGCTCCAGGGGGCGCGGGACCGAAGAGACCCAGTACTTC. Protein: CASSSRGRGTEETQYF.

This clonotype was counted only a few times. The CDR3 loop is CSASPSTSNYGYTF. The CDR3 DNA reads TGCAGTGCTAGTCCGTCAACCTCGAACTATGGCTACACCTTC. This rearrangement joins TRBV20-1 to TRBJ1-2, with D hard to call. The germline gives CDR1 DFQATT, CDR2 SNEGSKA (reference sequence). The CDR3 sequence is 14 residues long. V was trimmed by 3 bases and J by 2 bases, leaving 13 bases between them.

The chain links TRBV7-2 to TRBJ2-7; TRBD2 matches 10 bases. With V trimmed by 1 base and J by 7 bases, 7 bases remained unmatched. The CDR3 sequence is 15 residues long. CDR1 and CDR2 (germline): SGHTA, FQGNSA. The CDR3 region has the DNA TGTGCCAGCAGCTTAGGGCTAGCGGGAGAGAGAGAGCAGTACTTC. Translation gives CASSLGLAGEREQYF.

This chain links TRBV2 with TRBJ2-1, with 7 bases aligning to TRBD1. V gave up 7 bases and J gave up 8 bases; unmatched junction bases: 8. Germline loops: CDR1 SNHLY, CDR2 FYNNEI. This CDR3 spans 13 amino acids. CDR3 sequence (DNA): TGTGCCAGCACGTTCAGACAGGGCTATGAGCAGTTCTTC. This codes for CASTFRQGYEQFF.

This chain uses TRBV3-1 with TRBJ2-1, with TRBD2 matching over 12 bases. V was pared by 5 bases and J by 9 bases, with 8 bases of the junction left unmatched. Germline-derived CDR1 and CDR2 are LGHDT and YNNKEL (reference sequence). CDR3 size: 15 residues. This CDR3 is CASSAGLAGYPEQFF. CDR3 nucleotides: TGTGCCAGCAGCGCTGGACTAGCGGGATACCCTGAGCAGTTCTTC.

This clonotype was recorded only once. V usage is TRBV7-3 and J usage is TRBJ2-5; no definite D call. In germline, CDR1 is SGHTA, CDR2 FQGTGA. V lost 5 bases to trimming and J lost 11 bases, with 15 bases between them. CDR3 length: 12 residues. The CDR3 sequence: CASSHDTAAQYF. The DNA of the CDR3 is TGTGCCAGCAGCCACGACACGGCAGCGCAGTACTTC.

The chain joins TRBV18 to TRBJ1-5, with D perhaps TRBD1 (6 bases). V was shortened by 3 bases and J by 4 bases, with 13 bases between the two germline ends. From germline, CDR1 is KGHSH and CDR2 LQKENI. The CDR3 is made up of 15 amino acids. The CDR3 sequence: CASSPNIQGNQPQHF. CDR3 nucleotides: TGTGCCAGCTCACCTAACATACAGGGAAATCAGCCCCAGCATTTT.

This clonotype was picked up a small number of times. This chain connects TRBV20-1 to TRBJ1-5; TRBD1 matches 7 bases. From germline, CDR1 is DFQATT and CDR2 SNEGSKA (reference sequence). Trimming took 1 base from V and 1 from J; bases not matched to a gene: 10. The CDR3 length is 17 residues. CDR3 nucleotide sequence: TGCAGTGCTAGAGTAGGTTCGGGACAGACAAGCAATCAGCCCCAGCATTTT. Translation gives CSARVGSGQTSNQPQHF.

CDR3 sequence: CASSSSDDGSTF. The DNA of the CDR3 is TGTGCCAGCAGTTCCTCCGACGACGGGAGCACCTTC. The rearrangement uses TRBV6-5 and TRBJ1-2, with D unresolved. CDR1 is MNHEY and CDR2 is SVGAGI in the germline V gene. Between the trimmed V and J ends, which lost 4 bases and 13 bases, there was a span of 16 bases. This CDR3 contains 12 residues.

This chain joins TRBV2 and TRBJ2-3, with 7 bases that match TRBD2. The trim removed 6 bases at V and 6 bases at J, leaving 12 bases unmatched. The CDR3 has 15 amino acids. CDR1 is SNHLY and CDR2 is FYNNEI in the germline V gene. The DNA of the CDR3 is TGTGCCAGCAGGTTTTCTAGCGGACTAAGGGATACGCAGTATTTT. Protein product: CASRFSSGLRDTQYF. Supplemented by reference TRBV2 and TRBJ2-3, the full variable domain reads EPEVTQTPSHQVTQMGQEVILRCVPISNHLYFYWYRQILGQKVEFLVSFYNNEISEKSEIFDDQFSVERPDGSNFTLKIRSTKLEDSAMYFCASRFSSGLRDTQYFGPGTRLTVL.